These 7 T cell receptor beta chains were sequenced from one sample in a study of shared clonotypes between healthy human individuals. Assay used: immunoSEQ multiplex PCR; TCRdb lists only in-frame clones, some missing. This table holds about 680,000 clones, roughly 70% found once. Sequencing was done on a sample of memory CD4+ T cells sorted from blood. The subset: CD45RA-negative fraction. These receptors were obtained from a woman aged 25-40 years in good health.

The V call is TRBV5-1, the J call TRBJ1-3, with D perhaps matching TRBD1 (6 bases). This CDR3 contains 14 residues. From germline, CDR1 is SGHRS and CDR2 YFSETQ. The V end was cut by 4 bases, the J end by 1 base, with 9 bases between. The chain's CDR3 is CASSDDRSGNTIYF. The CDR3 bases are TGCGCCAGCAGCGATGACAGGTCTGGAAACACCATATATTTT.

This clone has more than one count but fewer than ten. The chain is built from TRBV28 and TRBJ1-4; 7 nucleotides agree with TRBD1. The V segment lost 2 bases and the J segment 8 bases; nucleotides outside the gene matches: 8. The CDR3 runs to 15 residues. Germline CDR1 and CDR2: MDHEN and SYDVKM. Written as DNA, the CDR3 is TGTGCCAGCAGTTTAGCGTACAGGGGAGTCGAAAAACTGTTTTTT. Amino acid sequence: CASSLAYRGVEKLFF. Full variable domain (remainder filled in from reference TRBV28 and TRBJ1-4): DVKVTQSSRYLVKRTGEKVFLECVQDMDHENMFWYRQDPGLGLRLIYFSYDVKMKEKGDIPEGYSVSREKKERFSLILESASTNQTSMYLCASSLAYRGVEKLFFGSGTQLSVL.

V is TRBV5-1 and J is TRBJ1-2; unclear D gene. The CDR3 extends over 17 amino acids. Trimming left V 2 bases short and J 2 bases short, with 19 bases between. Germline CDR1 is SGHRS and CDR2 is YFSETQ. This chain's CDR3 is CASSFRGETDLNYGYTF. The CDR3 DNA follows: TGCGCCAGCAGCTTCCGAGGCGAAACAGACCTAAACTATGGCTACACCTTC.

This chain uses TRBV5-1 with TRBJ2-7; 9 bases align to TRBD1. This CDR3 region has 16 residues. V lost 4 bases, J lost 1 base, and 9 bases stayed unmatched. Germline V CDR1 and CDR2: SGHRS, YFSETQ. The CDR3 DNA reads TGCGCCAGCAGCCCCCTTCTGGGACAGGGATCCTACGAGCAGTACTTC. As protein: CASSPLLGQGSYEQYF.

Concerning this clone itself: One end of the junction does not line up with germline, which may come from a read error. The rearrangement links TRBV10-2 to TRBJ2-1; 7 bases are a match to TRBD2. This CDR3 spans 15 amino acids. Germline V gene data show CDR1 as WSHSY and CDR2 as SAAADI. The CDR3 sequence: CASSEAGASGNGQFF. The CDR3 DNA reads as TGCGCCAGCAGTGAGGCCGGGGCTAGCGGCAATGGGCAGTTCTTC.

V gene TRBV18 combines with J gene TRBJ2-3, with 10 bases aligning to TRBD2. This CDR3 region has 16 residues. Germline CDR1 reads KGHSH; CDR2 reads LQKENI. V trimming: 3 bases; J trimming: 4 bases; junction bases outside the gene matches: 7. CDR3 in DNA: TGTGCCAGCTCACCGCGTCTAGCGGGAGCATCAGATACGCAGTATTTT. Translating gives CASSPRLAGASDTQYF.

This clone was seen only a few times. The chain recombines TRBV7-6 with TRBJ2-1; no clear D gene. CDR3 size: 14 residues. V was trimmed by 0 bases and J by 10 bases, leaving 13 bases between them. Per the germline V gene, CDR1 is SGHVS and CDR2 is FNYEAQ. The CDR3 loop reads CASSLAPDRIEQFF. The CDR3 nucleotides are TGTGCCAGCAGCTTAGCCCCCGACCGGATAGAGCAGTTCTTC.